This TCR beta chain was sequenced during a study of blood T cells in healthy people across ages. Using a J-beta primer mix together with a sample-barcoded 5' primer, a second PCR was run for roughly 6 to 11 cycles. Template switching added a 12-random-nucleotide identifier to every cDNA molecule. TCRdb itself ran the 5' RACE reads through MiXCR, one entry per CDR3 protein. The sample lists about 1.4 million distinct CDR3 sequences; 59% were seen once. Looked up from germline, CDR1 is MDHEN and CDR2 is SYDVKM. This CDR3 contains 14 residues. Trimming took 8 bases from V and 6 from J, leaving 19 bases between them. Each sample yielded at least 6 micrograms of PBMC total RNA. This clonotype has just a few counts. Its cognate antigen is unknown. General study points: Significant beta diversity loss was already apparent by age approximately 36, declining roughly linearly.

Specimen: blood. This clonotype was obtained from a man younger than 35 in good health. The V gene is TRBV28, the J gene TRBJ2-5, with D uncertain. CDR3 residues: CASYWGEMVQTQYF. Here the CDR3 DNA reads TGTGCCAGCTATTGGGGTGAGATGGTCCAGACCCAGTACTTC.